These 18 T cell receptor beta chains were all obtained from the same sample, sequenced in a study of shared clonotypes between healthy human individuals. Clones were read by immunoSEQ multiplex PCR, and TCRdb kept only the in-frame ones, dropping some. This sample has 1,400,000 or so clones, with about 98.5% found just once. Input material: naive CD4+ T cells sorted from blood. This sample's subset: CD45RA+ positively selected. The source is a man aged 30-40 years in good health.

With respect to this clone: Other DNA variants within this sample encode the same CDR3. The CDR3 reads CASSSGQGQETQYF. DNA for the CDR3: TGCGCCAGCAGCTCGGGACAGGGACAAGAGACCCAGTACTTC. The chain joins TRBV5-1 to TRBJ2-5, with TRBD1 matching over 9 bases. This CDR3 comprises 14 residues. With V trimmed by 3 bases and J by 2 bases, 2 bases remained unmatched. Germline assignment: CDR1 SGHRS and CDR2 YFSETQ.

V gene TRBV2 combines with J gene TRBJ2-7; TRBD1 might be the D (6 bases). The germline V gene has CDR1 SNHLY and CDR2 FYNNEI. CDR3 length equals 13 residues. V lost 5 bases to trimming and J lost 6 bases, with 14 bases between them. CDR3: CASSYEEGVEQYF. In DNA form, the CDR3 reads TGTGCCAGCAGTTACGAAGAGGGGGTCGAGCAGTACTTC. Full variable domain (outside the CDR3, taken from reference TRBV2 and TRBJ2-7): EPEVTQTPSHQVTQMGQEVILRCVPISNHLYFYWYRQILGQKVEFLVSFYNNEISEKSEIFDDQFSVERPDGSNFTLKIRSTKLEDSAMYFCASSYEEGVEQYFGPGTRLTVT.

For the CDR3, the DNA is TGTGCCAGTGGGTTAGGAGGACGGTCTAATGAAAAACTGTTTTTT. Encoded protein: CASGLGGRSNEKLFF. The J gene is TRBJ1-4, the V gene TRBV28; D gene unclear. Germline V gene data show CDR1 as MDHEN and CDR2 as SYDVKM. Trimming pared 9 bases from V and 3 bases from J, leaving 17 bases between. CDR3 length equals 15 residues.

The chain recombines TRBV5-1 with TRBJ1-3; D gene uncertain. The CDR3 runs 13 residues. The germline CDR1 and CDR2 sequences are SGHRS and YFSETQ. The ends were cut back, 0 bases at V and 8 bases at J, with 9 bases in the middle. The CDR3 bases are TGCGCCAGCAGCTTGGGACCTACGGACACCATATATTTT. Amino acid sequence: CASSLGPTDTIYF.

DNA for the CDR3: TGTGCCAGCAGCTTAGTGGGGACTAGCGGGAACCTATTGAGCTCCTACAATGAGCAGTTCTTC. This translates into CASSLVGTSGNLLSSYNEQFF. The rearrangement joins TRBV7-6 to TRBJ2-1; 13 bases agree with TRBD2. Germline V gene data show CDR1 as SGHVS and CDR2 as FNYEAQ. The CDR3 loop spans 21 amino acids. The J segment lost 0 bases and the V segment lost 1 base, leaving 12 bases of the junction unmatched.

Comment on this clone: The identical CDR3 is also encoded by other nucleotide sequences in the sample. J is TRBJ1-3 and V is TRBV12-2; the table's D gene call, TRBD1, was not cross checked with the DNA. TRBV12-2 is described as a pseudogene. The CDR3 length is 17 residues. The CDR3 DNA reads TGTGCAAGTCGCTTTCCCGGGACAGAGTACTCTGGAAACACCATATATTTT. Its protein is CASRFPGTEYSGNTIYF.

The rearrangement joins TRBV6-5 to TRBJ2-1; TRBD2 might be the D (5 bases). V dropped 0 bases and J dropped 8 bases, with 14 bases sitting between them. This CDR3 contains 15 residues. From germline, CDR1 is MNHEY and CDR2 SVGAGI. The chain's CDR3 is CASSYSNAGIYEQFF. CDR3 bases: TGTGCCAGCAGTTACTCGAACGCGGGTATCTATGAGCAGTTCTTC.

This sequence joins TRBV30 and TRBJ1-3; possibly TRBD1 for D (6 bases). V was cut by 3 bases and J by 4 bases, with 16 bases left in between. CDR3 length: 15 amino acids. In germline, CDR1 is GTSNPN, CDR2 SVGIG (reference sequence). The CDR3 sequence: CAWSVRRGPGNTIYF. The DNA of the CDR3 is TGTGCCTGGAGCGTCCGTCGGGGGCCAGGAAACACCATATATTTT.

This sequence joins TRBV5-1 and TRBJ2-7; 7 nucleotides agree with TRBD1. V was pared by 0 bases and J by 12 bases, with 9 bases of the junction left unmatched. This CDR3 is built from 13 residues. Germline V lookup: CDR1 SGHRS, CDR2 YFSETQ. The CDR3 DNA reads as TGCGCCAGCAGCTTGGGACAGGGCTACTCGCTGTACTTC. Encoded protein: CASSLGQGYSLYF.

The J gene is TRBJ2-3, the V gene TRBV5-5; TRBD2 matches at 8 bases. V gave up 4 bases and J gave up 6 bases; unmatched junction bases: 7. CDR3 size: 14 residues. The germline V gene encodes CDR1 SGHKS and CDR2 YYEKEE (reference sequence). The CDR3 bases are TGTGCCAGCAGCGTAGCGGGATTGGGGGATACGCAGTATTTT. Translation gives CASSVAGLGDTQYF.

The chain is built from TRBV18 and TRBJ1-1; 11 bases are a match to TRBD1. The CDR3 runs 16 residues. Germline loops: CDR1 KGHSH, CDR2 LQKENI. The ends lost 3 bases at V and 1 base at J; junction bases unmatched: 4. The CDR3 DNA sequence: TGTGCCAGCTCACCTTCGGGACAGGGGGGGAACACTGAAGCTTTCTTT. This gives the protein CASSPSGQGGNTEAFF.

This clone was counted a single time. The rearrangement uses TRBV10-3 and TRBJ1-2; possibly TRBD1 for D (5 bases). The V and J ends lost 9 bases and 0 bases respectively, with 11 bases between them. Germline lookup yields CDR1 ENHRY and CDR2 SYGVKD. The CDR3 covers 13 residues. This CDR3 reads CAIGGVSNYGYTF. Written as DNA, the CDR3 is TGTGCCATTGGGGGGGTTTCTAACTATGGCTACACCTTC.

CDR3 residues: CASSLLAGPSYEQYF. CDR3 coding DNA: TGTGCCAGCAGCTTACTAGCGGGACCCTCCTACGAGCAGTACTTC. The chain has TRBV7-6 and TRBJ2-7; 9 nucleotides line up with TRBD2. Germline V lookup: CDR1 SGHVS, CDR2 FNYEAQ. Germline trimming cut 2 bases from V and 0 bases from J; bases unmatched to any gene: 2. The CDR3 covers 15 residues.

The chain uses TRBV9 and TRBJ2-7; D ambiguous. The V gene lost 7 bases and the J gene lost 0 bases, with 11 bases spanning the gap. The CDR3 extends over 13 amino acids. Germline CDR1 SGDLS, CDR2 YYNGEE. CDR3 loop: CASSGPLSYEQYF. CDR3 coding DNA: TGTGCCAGCTCGGGTCCACTCTCCTACGAGCAGTACTTC.

This clone turned up a few times. This CDR3 is also generated by other DNA sequences in the sample. The CDR3 region is CASSPLAGYEQYF. CDR3 sequence (DNA): TGTGCCAGCTCACCACTCGCGGGCTACGAGCAGTACTTC. J is TRBJ2-7 and V is TRBV18; the D gene is possibly TRBD2 (5 bases). V lost 1 base to trimming and J lost 3 bases, with 7 bases between them. This CDR3 contains 13 residues. Germline loops: CDR1 KGHSH, CDR2 LQKENI. The full variable domain, its missing parts supplied by reference TRBV18 and TRBJ2-7, is NAGVMQNPRHLVRRRGQEARLRCSPMKGHSHVYWYRQLPEEGLKFMVYLQKENIIDESGMPKERFSAEFPKEGPSILRIQQVVRGDSAAYFCASSPLAGYEQYFGPGTRLTVT.

The CDR3 DNA is TGTGCCACCACGTATGGACTAGCGGGTTACAATGAGCAGTTCTTC. Its translation is CATTYGLAGYNEQFF. V usage is TRBV5-5 and J usage is TRBJ2-1; 11 nucleotides agree with TRBD2. V shed 9 bases, J shed 4 bases, and the junction held 9 bases outside the gene matches. The germline CDR1 and CDR2 sequences are SGHKS and YYEKEE (reference sequence). The CDR3 loop spans 15 amino acids.

The V and J genes are TRBV6-6 and TRBJ2-3; D may be TRBD1 (6 bases). In germline, CDR1 is MNHNY, CDR2 SVGAGI (reference sequence). This CDR3 region has 14 residues. Trimming removed 6 bases at V and 9 bases at J, with 19 bases between. The CDR3 spells CASRRGTLDETQYF. The CDR3 DNA follows: TGTGCCAGCAGGAGGGGGACACTAGACGAAACGCAGTATTTT.

The DNA for the CDR3 is TGTGCCAGCAGTTTACAGGGGGGTAACTATGGCTACACCTTC. Its translation: CASSLQGGNYGYTF. The rearrangement links TRBV28 to TRBJ1-2; 7 bases agree with TRBD1. V was pared by 2 bases and J by 1 base, with 1 base of the junction left unmatched. This CDR3 has 14 residues. Germline assignment: CDR1 MDHEN and CDR2 SYDVKM.